The rows below give T cell receptor beta chains drawn from one sample of a study of T cells after yellow fever vaccination. TCRdb processed the 5' RACE reads anew with MiXCR; each CDR3 protein has one entry. The table has 350,000 to 450,000 distinct CDR3 sequences, roughly a sixth seen once. Sequencing used PBMCs, obtained before the yellow fever booster vaccination. Receptors originate from a man younger than 30 who received the YFV17D yellow fever vaccine. CDR3s include the opening cysteine and the closing phenylalanine or tryptophan. The D gene is left open where the match is weak. Clone size is not always given. Where it is, it says once, few, many or a class for expanded clones.

abundance: .; d_gene: .; v_gene: TRBV5-1; j_gene: TRBJ2-3; CDR3aa: CASRPQGEGTDTQYF; CDR3nt: TGCGCCAGCAGGCCACAGGGCGAGGGGACAGATACGCAGTATTTT
abundance: few; d_gene: TRBD2; v_gene: TRBV7-9; j_gene: TRBJ2-3; CDR3aa: CASSQGEGLVYQDTQYF; CDR3nt: TGTGCCAGCAGCCAAGGGGAGGGGCTAGTGTATCAAGATACGCAGTATTTT
abundance: .; d_gene: TRBD1; v_gene: TRBV6-6; j_gene: TRBJ2-2; CDR3aa: CASSYTGTGPTGELFF; CDR3nt: TGTGCCAGCAGTTACACCGGGACAGGGCCCACCGGGGAGCTGTTTTTT
abundance: .; d_gene: TRBD1; v_gene: TRBV20-1; j_gene: TRBJ2-5; CDR3aa: CSASNSGQQETQYF; CDR3nt: TGCAGTGCCTCAAATTCGGGACAGCAAGAGACCCAGTACTTC
abundance: .; d_gene: .; v_gene: TRBV12-3/TRBV12-4; j_gene: TRBJ2-2; CDR3aa: CASRQGGNTGELFF; CDR3nt: TGTGCCAGCAGACAGGGTGGGAACACCGGGGAGCTGTTTTTT
abundance: .; d_gene: TRBD1; v_gene: TRBV29-1; j_gene: TRBJ1-4; CDR3aa: CSVADRGSNEKLFF; CDR3nt: TGCAGCGTTGCCGACAGGGGCTCTAATGAAAAACTGTTTTTT
abundance: many; d_gene: .; v_gene: TRBV6-5; j_gene: TRBJ1-3; CDR3aa: CASSINLSGNTIYF; CDR3nt: TGTGCCAGCAGTATAAATCTTTCTGGAAACACCATATATTTT
abundance: many; d_gene: .; v_gene: TRBV7-2; j_gene: TRBJ2-3; CDR3aa: CASEGGSDTQYF; CDR3nt: TGTGCCAGCGAGGGGGGTTCAGATACGCAGTATTTT
abundance: .; d_gene: .; v_gene: TRBV12-3/TRBV12-4; j_gene: TRBJ2-7; CDR3aa: CASSVEAYEQYF; CDR3nt: TGTGCCAGCAGTGTGGAGGCTTACGAGCAGTACTTC
abundance: few; d_gene: .; v_gene: TRBV7-2; j_gene: TRBJ2-1; CDR3aa: CASSFRYSTYNEQFF; CDR3nt: TGTGCCAGCAGCTTTAGATACAGCACCTACAATGAGCAGTTCTTC
abundance: .; d_gene: .; v_gene: TRBV4-1; j_gene: TRBJ2-3; CDR3aa: CASSQVSLTDTQYF; CDR3nt: TGCGCCAGCAGCCAAGTGAGCCTAACAGATACGCAGTATTTT
abundance: few; d_gene: .; v_gene: TRBV7-2; j_gene: TRBJ2-7; CDR3aa: CASSLEGLNYEQYF; CDR3nt: TGTGCCAGCAGCTTAGAAGGGTTAAACTACGAGCAGTACTTC
abundance: .; d_gene: TRBD1; v_gene: TRBV6-2/TRBV6-3; j_gene: TRBJ2-7; CDR3aa: CASSRSGTGGFEQYF; CDR3nt: TGTGCCAGCAGTCGTTCCGGGACAGGGGGCTTCGAGCAGTACTTC
abundance: once; d_gene: TRBD1; v_gene: TRBV18; j_gene: TRBJ1-2; CDR3aa: CASSNRDRHGYTF; CDR3nt: TGTGCCAGCTCCAACCGGGACAGACATGGCTACACCTTC
abundance: few; d_gene: TRBD1; v_gene: TRBV19; j_gene: TRBJ1-1; CDR3aa: CASSIGVGQGTEAFF; CDR3nt: TGTGCCAGTAGTATAGGAGTGGGACAGGGCACTGAAGCTTTCTTT
abundance: .; d_gene: TRBD2; v_gene: TRBV6-2/TRBV6-3; j_gene: TRBJ2-2; CDR3aa: CASSAAGANTGELFF; CDR3nt: TGTGCCAGCAGCGCAGCGGGAGCGAACACCGGGGAGCTGTTTTTT
abundance: few; d_gene: .; v_gene: TRBV11-2; j_gene: TRBJ2-2; CDR3aa: CASSLPSVPNTGELFF; CDR3nt: TGTGCCAGCAGCTTACCTAGCGTCCCGAACACCGGGGAGCTGTTTTTT
abundance: .; d_gene: .; v_gene: TRBV14; j_gene: TRBJ2-3; CDR3aa: CASTPSLASDTQYF; CDR3nt: TGTGCCAGCACCCCATCGCTCGCCTCAGATACGCAGTATTTT
abundance: few; d_gene: .; v_gene: TRBV6-5; j_gene: TRBJ1-6; CDR3aa: CASSYAATRTYSPLHF; CDR3nt: TGTGCCAGCAGTTACGCAGCAACCCGAACCTATTCACCCCTCCACTTT
abundance: .; d_gene: .; v_gene: TRBV20-1; j_gene: TRBJ1-4; CDR3aa: CSARNEGVDEKLFF; CDR3nt: TGCAGTGCTAGAAATGAGGGAGTGGATGAAAAACTGTTTTTT
abundance: few; d_gene: .; v_gene: TRBV5-6; j_gene: TRBJ2-1; CDR3aa: CASSLVSNEQFF; CDR3nt: TGTGCCAGCAGCTTGGTCTCAAATGAGCAGTTCTTC
abundance: few; d_gene: .; v_gene: TRBV7-3; j_gene: TRBJ2-5; CDR3aa: CASSNPPAETQYF; CDR3nt: TGTGCCAGCAGTAACCCCCCAGCGGAGACCCAGTACTTC
abundance: few; d_gene: TRBD1; v_gene: TRBV12-3/TRBV12-4; j_gene: TRBJ1-2; CDR3aa: CASSRQGETVNYGYTF; CDR3nt: TGTGCCAGCAGTCGGCAGGGGGAGACCGTTAACTATGGCTACACCTTC
abundance: few; d_gene: .; v_gene: TRBV6-2/TRBV6-3; j_gene: TRBJ2-3; CDR3aa: CASSAVRTGDTQYF; CDR3nt: TGTGCCAGCAGTGCGGTCCGTACCGGGGATACGCAGTATTTT
abundance: .; d_gene: .; v_gene: TRBV7-2; j_gene: TRBJ1-2; CDR3aa: CASSPRADYGYTF; CDR3nt: TGTGCCAGCAGCCCCAGGGCGGACTATGGCTACACCTTC
abundance: few; d_gene: TRBD2; v_gene: TRBV7-2; j_gene: TRBJ2-3; CDR3aa: CASSPLAGLTDTQYF; CDR3nt: TGTGCCAGCAGCCCCCTAGCGGGGTTGACAGATACGCAGTATTTT
abundance: .; d_gene: TRBD2; v_gene: TRBV11-1; j_gene: TRBJ2-3; CDR3aa: CASSFTSGGGADTQYF; CDR3nt: TGTGCCAGCAGTTTTACTAGCGGGGGAGGAGCAGATACGCAGTATTTT
abundance: .; d_gene: .; v_gene: TRBV12-3/TRBV12-4; j_gene: TRBJ1-4; CDR3aa: CASSFIRGREKLFF; CDR3nt: TGTGCCAGCAGTTTTATAAGAGGGAGGGAAAAACTGTTTTTT
abundance: .; d_gene: TRBD2; v_gene: TRBV5-1; j_gene: TRBJ2-3; CDR3aa: CASSPGLASSTDTQYF; CDR3nt: TGCGCCAGCAGCCCGGGACTAGCGTCTAGCACAGATACGCAGTATTTT
abundance: .; d_gene: TRBD2; v_gene: TRBV5-5; j_gene: TRBJ2-2; CDR3aa: CASSGTSFRGTGELFF; CDR3nt: TGTGCCAGCAGCGGGACTAGCTTTAGGGGCACCGGGGAGCTGTTTTTT
abundance: .; d_gene: .; v_gene: TRBV6-2/TRBV6-3; j_gene: TRBJ2-2; CDR3aa: CASRTGPSLNTGELFF; CDR3nt: TGTGCCAGCAGAACGGGCCCTTCTCTTAACACCGGGGAGCTGTTTTTT
abundance: .; d_gene: .; v_gene: TRBV5-1; j_gene: TRBJ2-6; CDR3aa: CASSSLQGSNVLTF; CDR3nt: TGCGCCAGCAGCTCTCTACAGGGCTCCAACGTCCTGACTTTC
abundance: few; d_gene: .; v_gene: TRBV5-4; j_gene: TRBJ2-2; CDR3aa: CASRGSVDGNTGELFF; CDR3nt: TGTGCCAGCCGCGGGTCCGTGGACGGAAACACCGGGGAGCTGTTTTTT
abundance: .; d_gene: .; v_gene: TRBV10-3; j_gene: TRBJ1-2; CDR3aa: CANGQGSNYGYTF; CDR3nt: TGTGCCAACGGCCAGGGGTCTAACTATGGCTACACCTTC
abundance: .; d_gene: TRBD2; v_gene: TRBV20-1; j_gene: TRBJ2-3; CDR3aa: CSAGTSGASIGGYF; CDR3nt: TGCAGTGCTGGGACTAGCGGGGCATCAATCGGGGGGTATTTT
abundance: once; d_gene: TRBD1; v_gene: TRBV12-3/TRBV12-4; j_gene: TRBJ2-4; CDR3aa: CASSKDRVYAKNIQYF; CDR3nt: TGTGCCAGCAGCAAGGACAGGGTCTACGCCAAAAACATTCAGTACTTC
abundance: .; d_gene: TRBD1; v_gene: TRBV9; j_gene: TRBJ1-4; CDR3aa: CASSVDRGTNEKLFF; CDR3nt: TGTGCCAGCAGCGTAGACAGGGGTACTAATGAAAAACTGTTTTTT
abundance: few; d_gene: .; v_gene: TRBV5-1; j_gene: TRBJ2-1; CDR3aa: CASSFSLNNEQFF; CDR3nt: TGCGCCAGCAGCTTTAGCCTAAACAATGAGCAGTTCTTC
abundance: .; d_gene: TRBD1; v_gene: TRBV12-3/TRBV12-4; j_gene: TRBJ1-6; CDR3aa: CASKGQGDSPLHF; CDR3nt: TGTGCCAGCAAAGGACAGGGGGATTCACCCCTCCACTTT
abundance: .; d_gene: .; v_gene: TRBV5-1; j_gene: TRBJ2-3; CDR3aa: CASSLVRGTDTQYF; CDR3nt: TGCGCCAGCAGCTTGGTCAGGGGAACAGATACGCAGTATTTT
abundance: few; d_gene: .; v_gene: TRBV12-3/TRBV12-4; j_gene: TRBJ2-2; CDR3aa: CASSLVRDPDTGELFF; CDR3nt: TGTGCCAGCAGTTTAGTGCGAGACCCCGACACCGGGGAGCTGTTTTTT
abundance: .; d_gene: .; v_gene: TRBV5-1; j_gene: TRBJ2-7; CDR3aa: CASATWEAVGEEQYF; CDR3nt: TGCGCCAGCGCCACGTGGGAGGCGGTAGGAGAAGAGCAGTACTTC
abundance: .; d_gene: .; v_gene: TRBV12-3/TRBV12-4; j_gene: TRBJ2-3; CDR3aa: CASSLARGSTDTQYF; CDR3nt: TGTGCCAGCAGTTTAGCCCGCGGGAGCACAGATACGCAGTATTTT
abundance: few; d_gene: .; v_gene: TRBV4-3; j_gene: TRBJ2-7; CDR3aa: CASSPILGYEQYF; CDR3nt: TGCGCCAGCAGCCCCATCCTAGGCTACGAGCAGTACTTC
abundance: many; d_gene: .; v_gene: TRBV20-1; j_gene: TRBJ1-1; CDR3aa: CSATSGLNTEAFF; CDR3nt: TGCAGTGCTACAAGTGGATTGAACACTGAAGCTTTCTTT
abundance: .; d_gene: .; v_gene: TRBV18; j_gene: TRBJ1-4; CDR3aa: CASSPPGSGEKLFF; CDR3nt: TGTGCCAGCTCACCACCGGGAAGCGGGGAAAAACTGTTTTTT
abundance: .; d_gene: .; v_gene: TRBV5-1; j_gene: TRBJ2-3; CDR3aa: CASSARFSSTDTQYF; CDR3nt: TGCGCCAGCAGCGCCCGGTTTTCTAGCACAGATACGCAGTATTTT
abundance: few; d_gene: .; v_gene: TRBV9; j_gene: TRBJ2-6; CDR3aa: CASSVYSSGANVLTF; CDR3nt: TGTGCCAGCAGCGTCTACAGCTCTGGGGCCAACGTCCTGACTTTC
abundance: .; d_gene: .; v_gene: TRBV7-3; j_gene: TRBJ1-6; CDR3aa: CASSLGGQRSPLHF; CDR3nt: TGTGCCAGCAGCTTGGGGGGGCAGAGGTCACCCCTCCACTTT
abundance: .; d_gene: TRBD2; v_gene: TRBV27; j_gene: TRBJ2-7; CDR3aa: CASSLLGTSGPYEQYF; CDR3nt: TGTGCCAGCAGTTTATTAGGGACTAGCGGTCCCTACGAGCAGTACTTC
abundance: many; d_gene: TRBD2; v_gene: TRBV5-1; j_gene: TRBJ2-5; CDR3aa: CASSLAGAWETQYF; CDR3nt: TGCGCCAGCAGCCTAGCGGGGGCGTGGGAGACCCAGTACTTC
abundance: few; d_gene: .; v_gene: TRBV16; j_gene: TRBJ2-5; CDR3aa: CASSRISASQETQYF; CDR3nt: TGTGCCAGCAGCCGAATATCGGCCTCCCAAGAGACCCAGTACTTC
abundance: once; d_gene: .; v_gene: TRBV6-8; j_gene: TRBJ1-1; CDR3aa: CASSYRTENTEAFF; CDR3nt: TGTGCCAGCAGTTACCGAACGGAGAACACTGAAGCTTTCTTT
abundance: many; d_gene: .; v_gene: TRBV24-1; j_gene: TRBJ2-1; CDR3aa: CATSDGKIQGNEQFF; CDR3nt: TGTGCCACCAGTGATGGGAAGATCCAAGGTAATGAGCAGTTCTTC